Below are 32 T cell receptor beta chains sequenced from a single sample in a study of molecular identifiers for immune sequencing clone quantification. Each CDR3 protein gets one entry after TCRdb re-called the PCR reads with MiXCR. This sample has approximately 630,000 distinct CDR3 sequences, with less than 30% found just once. The sample taken for sequencing was naive CD8+ T cells from blood, with Jurkat cell RNA spiked in. Subset of the sample: FACS-sorted CD8+CD4-CCR7+CD45RA+ naive T cells. The receptor set was obtained from a human donor in good health. Some libraries in this study had Jurkat cell RNA spiked in.

The rearrangement joins TRBV4-3 to TRBJ2-7; unclear D gene. This CDR3 has 14 residues. Trimming shortened V by 1 base and J by 0 bases, and 7 bases separated the two germline ends. Per germline, CDR1 LGHNA and CDR2 YSLEER. The CDR3 region is CASSQGFSSYEQYF. CDR3 bases: TGCGCCAGCAGCCAAGGGTTTTCCTCCTACGAGCAGTACTTC.

The chain links TRBV3-1 to TRBJ2-3; 10 bases fit TRBD2. The V segment lost 8 bases and the J segment 5 bases; nucleotides outside the gene matches: 13. The CDR3 is made up of 16 amino acids. CDR1 LGHDT and CDR2 YNNKEL come from the germline V gene (reference sequence). The CDR3 sequence: CASSPTLAGVEDTQYF. As DNA, the CDR3 is TGTGCCAGCTCCCCCACTCTAGCGGGAGTCGAAGATACGCAGTATTTT.

At least ten counts were recorded for this clonotype. The rearrangement joins TRBV19 to TRBJ1-5; D unresolved. The CDR3 loop spans 12 amino acids. Germline-derived CDR1 and CDR2 are LNHDA and SQIVND (reference sequence). Trimming took 1 base from V and 6 from J, leaving 4 bases between them. CDR3 coding DNA: TGTGCCAGTAGTATAGGGAGTCAGCCCCAGCATTTT. Its translation is CASSIGSQPQHF.

The chain carries TRBV6-2 or TRBV6-3 and TRBJ1-4; the D is unclear. Germline V gene lookup returns CDR1 MNHEY and CDR2 SVGEGT. Trimming removed 0 bases at V and 5 bases at J, with 13 bases between. This CDR3 is 16 amino acids long. The CDR3 loop is CASSYSNEHQNEKLFF. The DNA of the CDR3 is TGTGCCAGCAGTTACTCGAACGAACACCAGAATGAAAAACTGTTTTTT.

In this sample, this clonotype turned up a few times. This rearrangement joins TRBV6-2 or TRBV6-3 to TRBJ2-7; 10 nucleotides match TRBD1. J lost 5 bases, V lost 2 bases, and 9 bases had no gene match. Germline V gene sequence: CDR1 MNHEY, CDR2 SVGEGT. The length of the CDR3 is 16 residues. The CDR3 region has the DNA TGTGCCAGCAGTTACGTCCCTTTGGGACAGGGGAACGAGCAGTACTTC. Translating gives CASSYVPLGQGNEQYF.

In this sample, this clonotype turned up many times. V is TRBV9 and J is TRBJ1-5, with D uncertain. The CDR3 length is 14 residues. Trimming shortened V by 3 bases and J by 0 bases, and 7 bases separated the two germline ends. The V gene's germline CDR1 is SGDLS and CDR2 YYNGEE. The CDR3 region is CASSAFGSNQPQHF. Here the CDR3 DNA reads TGTGCCAGCAGCGCGTTTGGTAGCAATCAGCCCCAGCATTTT.

This clonotype was found many times. This rearrangement joins TRBV6-5 to TRBJ1-1; D is unclear. The V end lost 1 base, the J end lost 5 bases, and 14 bases lay between the germline ends. This CDR3 region has 15 residues. CDR1 is MNHEY, CDR2 SVGAGI, per germline. The CDR3 bases are TGTGCCAGCAGTTACTACGCCGGGGTTTTAACTGAAGCTTTCTTT. Translated, it gives CASSYYAGVLTEAFF.

This clonotype has more than one count but fewer than ten. The chain combines TRBV13 with TRBJ1-2; TRBD1 is a possible D gene (5 bases). Between the trimmed V and J ends, which lost 5 bases and 1 base, there was a span of 14 bases. The CDR3 extends over 15 amino acids. Germline V CDR1 and CDR2: PRHDT, FYEKMQ (reference sequence). The CDR3 DNA reads TGTGCCAGCAGCCCACAGACAGTTTATAACTATGGCTACACCTTC. Residues: CASSPQTVYNYGYTF.

The V gene is TRBV5-5, the J gene TRBJ2-3, with D possibly being TRBD1 (5 bases). The CDR3 spans 17 residues. Germline CDR1 SGHKS, CDR2 YYEKEE (reference sequence). The V end was cut by 0 bases, the J end by 0 bases, with 14 bases between. CDR3 nucleotides: TGTGCCAGCAGCTTGGGAAGGGGAACTTCTAGCACAGATACGCAGTATTTT. Translating it yields CASSLGRGTSSTDTQYF.

With regard to this clonotype: Just one base apart from a much larger clone, this may be a read error. The chain carries TRBV20-1 and TRBJ2-3; a weak D match, TRBD1 (6 bases). CDR3 length: 17 amino acids. CDR1 and CDR2 (germline): DFQATT, SNEGSKA (reference sequence). For the CDR3, the DNA is TGCAGTGCTAGAGATCTAGACAGGACGGGGAACACAGATATGCAGTATTTT. Protein product: CSARDLDRTGNTDMQYF.

This rearrangement joins TRBV19 to TRBJ1-6; maybe TRBD1 (6 bases). The CDR3 runs to 13 residues. CDR1 is LNHDA and CDR2 is SQIVND in the germline V gene (reference sequence). Trimming removed 3 bases at V and 7 bases at J, with 7 bases between. CDR3 sequence (DNA): TGTGCCAGTAGTATCGACAGGAATTCACCCCTCCACTTT. This encodes CASSIDRNSPLHF.

CDR3 sequence: CASRLDRGPGNTIYF. Written as DNA, the CDR3 is TGTGCCAGCAGACTAGACAGAGGGCCTGGAAACACCATATATTTT. The chain combines TRBV7-6 with TRBJ1-3; TRBD1 is a possible D gene (5 bases). The germline gives CDR1 SGHVS, CDR2 FNYEAQ. The ends were cut back, 6 bases at V and 2 bases at J, with 14 bases in the middle. This CDR3 region has 15 residues.

In this sample, this clonotype turned up many times. The chain links TRBV7-9 to TRBJ1-1; 9 bases are shared with TRBD1. Germline V lookup: CDR1 SEHNR, CDR2 FQNEAQ (reference sequence). After removal of 5 bases from V and 6 bases from J, the junction contained 4 bases not matched to a gene. This CDR3 has 13 amino acids. CDR3 sequence (DNA): TGTGCCAGCAGCATACAGGGGGCGGCTGAAGCTTTCTTT. Translating it yields CASSIQGAAEAFF.

This clonotype has ten or more counts. The chain links TRBV5-6 to TRBJ2-4; no definite D call. Germline V gene sequence: CDR1 SGHDT, CDR2 YYEEEE. This CDR3 region has 13 residues. The V and J ends lost 0 bases and 8 bases respectively, with 9 bases between them. In nucleotides, the CDR3 is TGTGCCAGCAGCTTGGAGGGTCCGGACATTCAGTACTTC. Translating it yields CASSLEGPDIQYF.

The chain combines TRBV20-1 with TRBJ2-3; D remains unclear. Germline CDR1 DFQATT, CDR2 SNEGSKA (reference sequence). The CDR3 has 12 amino acids. Trimming removed 5 bases at V and 2 bases at J, with 8 bases between. The CDR3 is CSASLYTDTQYF. Here the CDR3 DNA reads TGCAGTGCTTCGCTGTACACAGATACGCAGTATTTT.

The table lists this clonotype with many counts. For the CDR3, the DNA is TGTGCCAGCTCCGGGACAGCCCTTTTTGATACGCAGTATTTT. It translates to CASSGTALFDTQYF. The chain uses TRBV12-3 or TRBV12-4 and TRBJ2-3, with 7 bases fitting TRBD1. Trimming at V came to 8 bases and at J to 6 bases, leaving 11 bases not matched to a gene. The CDR3 contains 14 residues.

A word on this clonotype: This CDR3 fails to terminate in the conserved phenylalanine or tryptophan, so it likely reflects a read error. The chain combines TRBV29-1 with TRBJ1-1; maybe TRBD1 (5 bases). Trimming shortened V by 7 bases and J by 3 bases, and 15 bases separated the two germline ends. The germline CDR1 and CDR2 sequences are SQVTM and ANQGSEA. The CDR3 is 13 amino acids. CDR3 residues: CSGKTGTYTEAFL. The CDR3 DNA is TGCAGCGGTAAAACGGGGACCTACACTGAAGCTTTCCTT.

The sample holds many counts of this clonotype. This chain uses TRBV12-3 or TRBV12-4 with TRBJ1-1, with D perhaps TRBD1 (5 bases). V lost 2 bases and J lost 4, with 14 bases in between. This CDR3 has 15 residues. CDR3 coding DNA: TGTGCCAGCAGTTTACTCGGTGGGAGGGGCACTGAAGCTTTCTTT. Protein sequence: CASSLLGGRGTEAFF.

This clonotype appeared many times. This rearrangement joins TRBV4-3 to TRBJ1-1; D uncertain. Germline-derived CDR1 and CDR2 are LGHNA and YSLEER. V gave up 6 bases and J gave up 6 bases, with 17 bases separating them. This CDR3 has 14 amino acids. CDR3: CASRPRPVSAEAFF. The CDR3 nucleotides are TGCGCCAGCAGGCCAAGGCCGGTATCGGCTGAAGCTTTCTTT.

This clonotype was picked up a small number of times. J is TRBJ1-6 and V is TRBV5-5, with D uncertain. CDR1 and CDR2 (germline): SGHKS, YYEKEE (reference sequence). This CDR3 contains 14 residues. Deletions cut 2 bases from V and 8 bases from J, with 11 bases between. In nucleotides, the CDR3 is TGTGCCAGCAGCTTCGAGGACGTTTATTCACCCCTCCACTTT. Its protein product is CASSFEDVYSPLHF.

A word on this clonotype: One end of the junction is discordant with germline, which a read error may explain. The chain employs TRBV4-1 and TRBJ2-5, with D perhaps matching TRBD1 (6 bases). The CDR3 totals 16 residues. Germline V lookup: CDR1 MGHRA, CDR2 YSYEKL. The CDR3 protein is CASRQVPGVGQETQYF. The CDR3, as DNA: TGCGCCAGCCGCCAAGTCCCAGGGGTCGGTCAAGAGACCCAGTACTTC.

The rearrangement joins TRBV9 to TRBJ2-3, with unresolved D. The CDR3 is made up of 15 amino acids. Germline V gene lookup returns CDR1 SGDLS and CDR2 YYNGEE. Trimming pared 5 bases from V and 3 bases from J, leaving 16 bases between. In nucleotides, the CDR3 is TGTGCCAGCAGTGCTACCGGGCCAATAACAGATACGCAGTATTTT. This encodes CASSATGPITDTQYF. Filled out from reference TRBV9 and TRBJ2-3, the complete variable domain reads DSGVTQTPKHLITATGQRVTLRCSPRSGDLSVYWYQQSLDQGLQFLIQYYNGEERAKGNILERFSAQQFPDLHSELNLSSLELGDSALYFCASSATGPITDTQYFGPGTRLTVL.

This clonotype was counted only a few times. The rearrangement links TRBV10-3 to TRBJ2-7; 8 positions match TRBD1. The CDR3 covers 11 residues. The germline V gene encodes CDR1 ENHRY and CDR2 SYGVKD. The ends lost 11 bases at V and 4 bases at J; junction bases unmatched: 4. This CDR3 reads CAAGQGYEQYF. The CDR3, as DNA: TGTGCCGCCGGACAGGGTTACGAGCAGTACTTC.

This clonotype was seen more than once but under ten times. This chain links TRBV5-6 with TRBJ2-2; D remains ambiguous. The CDR3 sequence is 15 residues long. Germline CDR1 SGHDT, CDR2 YYEEEE. Deletions cut 3 bases from V and 4 bases from J, with 13 bases between. CDR3 amino acids: CASSWGSHATGELFF. In DNA, the CDR3 is TGTGCCAGCAGCTGGGGATCCCACGCCACCGGGGAGCTGTTTTTT.

The V call is TRBV25-1, the J call TRBJ2-1; TRBD1 is a possible D gene (6 bases). Trimming left V 5 bases short and J 8 bases short, with 13 bases between. The CDR3 covers 13 residues. The germline V gene encodes CDR1 MGHDK and CDR2 SYGVNS. Here the CDR3 DNA reads TGTGCCAGCAGTTATCAGGGGAGCGATGAGCAGTTCTTC. It translates to CASSYQGSDEQFF. Complete variable domain (other parts from reference TRBV25-1 and TRBJ2-1): EADIYQTPRYLVIGTGKKITLECSQTMGHDKMYWYQQDPGMELHLIHYSYGVNSTEKGDLSSESTVSRIRTEHFPLTLESARPSHTSQYLCASSYQGSDEQFFGPGTRLTVL.

DNA of the CDR3: TGCGCCAGCAGCCAGGTCGGGCCGGAGACCCAGTACTTC. It specifies CASSQVGPETQYF. The chain recombines TRBV4-1 with TRBJ2-5, with D hard to call. Germline loops: CDR1 MGHRA, CDR2 YSYEKL. CDR3 length equals 13 residues. Trimming stripped 3 bases from V and 5 bases from J, with 10 bases between.

This clonotype was recorded many times. V gene TRBV18 combines with J gene TRBJ2-3, with D unclear. The V gene's germline CDR1 is KGHSH and CDR2 LQKENI. Trimming removed 3 bases at V and 2 bases at J, with 6 bases between. The CDR3 spans 13 residues. Here the CDR3 DNA reads TGTGCCAGCTCACCGGCCCTCACAGATACGCAGTATTTT. Translating it yields CASSPALTDTQYF.

As for this clonotype: A much larger clone sits a single nucleotide away, making a read error possible. The rearrangement links TRBV7-2 to TRBJ2-7; D unclear. Germline V CDR1 and CDR2: SGHTA, FQGNSA. The CDR3 spans 11 residues. The V end was cut by 10 bases, the J end by 9 bases, with 16 bases between. The CDR3 nucleotides are TGTGCCAACATGCTTGGGGTCGGGCAGTACTTC. Translated, it gives CANMLGVGQYF. The variable domain in full, completed from reference TRBV7-2 and TRBJ2-7, reads GAGVSQSPSNKVTEKGKDVELRCDPISGHTALYWYRQSLGQGLEFLIYFQGNSAPDKSGLPSDRFSAERTGGSVSTLTIQRTQQEDSAVYLCANMLGVGQYFGPGTRLTVT.

Regarding this clonotype: A much larger clone differs by one base, so this may be a read error. The J gene is TRBJ1-1, the V gene TRBV5-6, with TRBD1 matching over 8 bases. Germline V lookup: CDR1 SGHDT, CDR2 YYEEEE. The CDR3 loop spans 14 amino acids. DNA of the CDR3: TGTGCCAGCAGCTCTCACTCGACAGGGGCTAGAGCTTCCTTT. It yields the protein CASSSHSTGARASF.

This clonotype was seen many times. CDR3 region: CASSPPPGPRPGDEQFF. The CDR3, as DNA: TGTGCCAGCAGCCCGCCACCGGGACCCAGGCCCGGCGATGAGCAGTTCTTC. V usage is TRBV7-2 and J usage is TRBJ2-1, with D perhaps assigned TRBD1 or TRBD2 (5 bases each). With 5 bases removed from V and 8 bases from J, the gap between germline ends came to 25 bases. CDR1 is SGHTA, CDR2 FQGNSA, per germline. This CDR3 contains 17 residues.

This clonotype has more than one count but fewer than ten. The rearrangement uses TRBV29-1 and TRBJ1-2, with D possibly matching TRBD1 (5 bases). Looked up from germline, CDR1 is SQVTM and CDR2 is ANQGSEA. The length of the CDR3 is 15 residues. Trimming took 7 bases from V and 0 from J, leaving 18 bases between them. The CDR3 coding sequence is TGCAGCGCCACAGAGGGACGAGCAACTAACTATGGCTACACCTTC. This sequence encodes CSATEGRATNYGYTF.

The table lists this clonotype with a count of one. V gene TRBV2 combines with J gene TRBJ2-7, with a tentative D call TRBD1 (5 bases). CDR3 size: 13 residues. CDR1 is SNHLY, CDR2 FYNNEI, per germline. Deletions cut 6 bases from V and 3 bases from J, with 12 bases between. This CDR3 is CASSNDSDYEQYF. The CDR3 DNA is TGTGCCAGCAGCAACGACAGCGACTACGAGCAGTACTTC.